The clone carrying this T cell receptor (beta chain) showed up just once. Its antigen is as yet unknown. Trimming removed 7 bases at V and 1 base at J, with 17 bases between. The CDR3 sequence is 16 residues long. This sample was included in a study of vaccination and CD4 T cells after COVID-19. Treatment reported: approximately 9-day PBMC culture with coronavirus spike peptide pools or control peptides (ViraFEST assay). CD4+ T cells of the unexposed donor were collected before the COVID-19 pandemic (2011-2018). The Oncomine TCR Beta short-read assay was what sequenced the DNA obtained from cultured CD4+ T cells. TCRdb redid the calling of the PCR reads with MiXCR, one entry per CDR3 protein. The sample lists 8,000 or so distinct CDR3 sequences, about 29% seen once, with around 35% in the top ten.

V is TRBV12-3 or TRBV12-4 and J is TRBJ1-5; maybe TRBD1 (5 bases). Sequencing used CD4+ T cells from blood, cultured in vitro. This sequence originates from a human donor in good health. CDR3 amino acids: CASTPGSGGSNQPQHF. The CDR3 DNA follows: TGTGCCAGCACCCCGGGGTCGGGGGGAAGCAATCAGCCCCAGCATTTT.